The 21 T cell receptor beta chains presented below share a single source sample, sequenced in a study of molecular identifiers for immune sequencing clone quantification. TCRdb analysed the PCR reads with MiXCR anew, one entry per CDR3 protein. The sample has about 640,000 distinct CDR3 sequences; less than 20% are singletons. The sequenced sample consisted of naive CD8+ T cells from blood, with Jurkat cell RNA spiked in. The subset here: FACS-sorted CD8+CD4-CCR7+CD45RA+ naive T cells. The source is a human donor in good health. Some libraries in this study had Jurkat cell RNA spiked in.

This clonotype has at least ten counts. The J gene is TRBJ2-7, the V gene TRBV3-1; the D gene is possibly TRBD1 (6 bases). The CDR3 covers 14 residues. V was cut by 6 bases and J by 1 base, with 13 bases left in between. Germline CDR1 is LGHDT and CDR2 is YNNKEL (reference sequence). CDR3 coding DNA: TGTGCCAGCAGTTTTTCGACAGGATCCTACGAGCAGTACTTC. It codes for CASSFSTGSYEQYF.

This clonotype was seen only a few times. The V and J genes are TRBV7-9 and TRBJ2-1; no clear D gene. The length of the CDR3 is 15 residues. Per the germline V gene, CDR1 is SEHNR and CDR2 is FQNEAQ (reference sequence). Trimming shortened V by 3 bases and J by 4 bases, and 13 bases separated the two germline ends. This CDR3 reads CASSFWAGTYNEQFF. In nucleotides, the CDR3 is TGTGCCAGCAGCTTTTGGGCAGGAACATACAATGAGCAGTTCTTC.

In its sample, this clonotype was seen a few times. This chain joins TRBV4-2 and TRBJ1-1; D might be TRBD1 (5 bases). Germline V gives CDR1 LGHNA, CDR2 YNFKEQ. The CDR3 covers 16 residues. Trimming removed 3 bases at V and 0 bases at J, with 14 bases between. CDR3 DNA: TGTGCCAGCAGCCACCCGTCCGACAGACTGAACACTGAAGCTTTCTTT. It specifies CASSHPSDRLNTEAFF.

This clonotype was seen many times. The genes are TRBV19 and TRBJ2-7, with TRBD2 as a possible D gene (6 bases). The V gene's germline CDR1 is LNHDA and CDR2 SQIVND (reference sequence). The CDR3 loop spans 14 amino acids. V lost 6 bases to trimming and J lost 1 base, with 13 bases between them. CDR3 sequence reads: CASRPGLSSYEQYF. CDR3 sequence (DNA): TGTGCCAGTAGGCCGGGACTCTCATCCTACGAGCAGTACTTC.

Notes on this clonotype: A much larger clone lies one base from this, so it may be a read error. The V gene is TRBV6-5, the J gene TRBJ2-2; the match to TRBD1 covers 8 bases. V dropped 4 bases and J dropped 6; count of bases not matched to a gene: 10. Germline CDR1 is MNHEY and CDR2 is SVGAGI. The CDR3 loop spans 16 amino acids. The CDR3 is CASSSGQGGLAGELFF. CDR3 DNA sequence: TGTGCCAGCAGTTCCGGACAGGGAGGTTTGGCCGGGGAGCTGTTTTTT.

This clonotype was found many times. The V gene is TRBV6-5, the J gene TRBJ1-1; TRBD1 might be the D (6 bases). The length of the CDR3 is 12 residues. The germline V gene has CDR1 MNHEY and CDR2 SVGAGI. Trimming removed 11 bases at V and 4 bases at J, with 14 bases between. In DNA, the CDR3 is TGTGCCGTAGAGGGGGGCGGCACTGAAGCTTTCTTT. It translates to CAVEGGGTEAFF.

This clonotype was counted between two and nine times. V gene TRBV7-9 combines with J gene TRBJ2-1; D unresolved. CDR3 length equals 16 residues. V was cut by 5 bases and J by 1 base, with 15 bases left in between. Looked up from germline, CDR1 is SEHNR and CDR2 is FQNEAQ (reference sequence). Written as DNA, the CDR3 is TGTGCCAGCAGCCCGTTAGGTCTTCCTTCCTACAATGAGCAGTTCTTC. It specifies CASSPLGLPSYNEQFF.

This clonotype was counted ten times or more. The J gene is TRBJ1-1, the V gene TRBV7-3; TRBD1 is a possible D gene (6 bases). The V and J ends lost 2 bases and 4 bases respectively, with 11 bases between them. The CDR3 runs to 14 residues. CDR1 and CDR2 from the germline V gene are SGHTA and FQGTGA. CDR3 in amino acids: CASSLQQGITEAFF. The CDR3 DNA sequence: TGTGCCAGCAGCTTACAGCAGGGGATCACTGAAGCTTTCTTT.

A single count supports this clonotype. Because the CDR3 is missing its conserved closing phenylalanine or tryptophan, this is likely a read error. The chain links TRBV20-1 to TRBJ1-1; the D gene is possibly TRBD1 (5 bases). Germline V lookup: CDR1 DFQATT, CDR2 SNEGSKA (reference sequence). The CDR3 totals 16 residues. V lost 1 base and J lost 1, with 16 bases in between. Here the CDR3 reads CSARGPRRGRNTEAFL. CDR3 coding DNA: TGCAGTGCTAGAGGACCGCGTAGGGGACGGAACACTGAAGCTTTCCTT.

This clonotype was recorded many times. This chain connects TRBV5-1 to TRBJ2-1; D unresolved. Trimming pared 0 bases from V and 14 bases from J, leaving 9 bases between. The length of the CDR3 is 11 residues. In germline, CDR1 is SGHRS, CDR2 YFSETQ. DNA of the CDR3: TGCGCCAGCAGCTTGGGACTCTTGAAGTTCTTC. Translation: CASSLGLLKFF.

This clonotype came up many times. The CDR3 here is CASSQDGVLDTQYF. The DNA for the CDR3 is TGCGCCAGCAGCCAAGATGGAGTACTAGATACGCAGTATTTT. The rearrangement joins TRBV4-1 to TRBJ2-3, with D uncertain. This CDR3 comprises 14 residues. V was cut by 0 bases and J by 5 bases, with 9 bases left in between. CDR1 is MGHRA, CDR2 YSYEKL, per germline.

The chain has TRBV25-1 and TRBJ2-5; perhaps TRBD1 as D (5 bases). Germline V gene data show CDR1 as MGHDK and CDR2 as SYGVNS. The CDR3 totals 16 residues. Trimming left V 6 bases short and J 5 bases short, with 22 bases between. As DNA, the CDR3 is TGTGCCAGCAGGGCCCTCCTTCAGGGTTGGATGGAGACCCAGTACTTC. Encoded protein: CASRALLQGWMETQYF.

This clonotype was picked up many times. The chain has TRBV24-1 and TRBJ1-4, with 10 bases aligning to TRBD1. CDR1 KGHDR and CDR2 SFDVKD come from the germline V gene. Trimming at V came to 4 bases and at J to 0 bases, leaving 13 bases not matched to a gene. The CDR3 sequence is 20 residues long. This CDR3 is CATSDRPGQGRSPTNEKLFF. The CDR3 DNA follows: TGTGCCACCAGTGACCGACCGGGACAGGGGAGAAGTCCAACTAATGAAAAACTGTTTTTT.

V usage is TRBV4-2 and J usage is TRBJ2-1; D remains unclear. Trimming shortened V by 0 bases and J by 3 bases, and 9 bases separated the two germline ends. Germline CDR1 LGHNA, CDR2 YNFKEQ. This CDR3 has 15 amino acids. CDR3 sequence reads: CASSQDRSNYNEQFF. The CDR3 DNA is TGTGCCAGCAGCCAAGATAGGTCCAACTACAATGAGCAGTTCTTC.

This clonotype was detected many times. V gene TRBV30 combines with J gene TRBJ2-7, with TRBD1 matching over 9 bases. Trimming at V came to 7 bases and at J to 7 bases, leaving 14 bases not matched to a gene. This CDR3 is 14 amino acids long. Germline loops: CDR1 GTSNPN, CDR2 SVGIG (reference sequence). The CDR3 sequence is CASSPGQGSEEQYF. CDR3 bases: TGTGCCTCCAGCCCGGGACAGGGATCGGAAGAGCAGTACTTC. Drawing the rest from reference TRBV30 and TRBJ2-7, the complete variable domain is SQTIHQWPATLVQPVGSPLSLECTVEGTSNPNLYWYRQAAGRGLQLLFYSVGIGQISSEVPQNLSASRPQDRQFILSSKKLLLSDSGFYLCASSPGQGSEEQYFGPGTRLTVT.

On this clonotype: The junction departs from germline at one end; a sequencing error may be responsible. This chain links TRBV3-1 with TRBJ1-4; D not certain. The CDR3 sequence is 17 residues long. Germline V gives CDR1 LGHDT, CDR2 YNNKEL (reference sequence). DNA of the CDR3: TGTGCCAGCAGCCAAGTATTTAAGATCGGAGCAAATGGAAAACTGTTTTTT. Amino acid sequence: CASSQVFKIGANGKLFF.

The genes are TRBV27 and TRBJ2-7; 12 nucleotides match TRBD2. The CDR3 loop spans 16 amino acids. The V gene end was trimmed by 6 bases and the J gene end by 3 bases; junction bases not matched to a gene: 9. Per germline, CDR1 MNHEY and CDR2 SMNVEV (reference sequence). The CDR3, as DNA: TGTGCCAGCAGCCTACTAGCGGGGGGACCGTACTACGAGCAGTACTTC. It yields the protein CASSLLAGGPYYEQYF.

The genes are TRBV4-2 and TRBJ1-6; D unresolved. The CDR3 is made up of 17 amino acids. CDR1 and CDR2 from the germline V gene are LGHNA and YNFKEQ. V was shortened by 0 bases and J by 4 bases, with 13 bases between the two germline ends. The DNA of the CDR3 is TGTGCCAGCAGCCAAGATCTGGTTGATGAATATAATTCACCCCTCCACTTT. Its protein is CASSQDLVDEYNSPLHF.

In the case of this clonotype: This is likely a read error, given that the CDR3 carries no conserved phenylalanine or tryptophan at its end. The V gene is TRBV27, the J gene TRBJ2-1; the D is unclear. This CDR3 spans 14 amino acids. The germline V and J ends were trimmed by 4 bases and 2 bases, with 9 bases remaining between them. In germline, CDR1 is MNHEY, CDR2 SMNVEV (reference sequence). The CDR3 DNA reads as TGTGCCAGCAGTTGGGCGGTTCCCTACAATGAGCAGTTCTTA. Its protein is CASSWAVPYNEQFL.

The gene calls are TRBV11-3 and TRBJ2-3; 10 bases line up with TRBD2. The V gene's germline CDR1 is SGHNT and CDR2 YENEEA. The CDR3 spans 16 residues. The J segment lost 4 bases and the V segment lost 5 bases, leaving 9 bases of the junction unmatched. The CDR3 nucleotides are TGTGCCAGCAGCACCCGGACTAGCGGAGTCGCAGATACGCAGTATTTT. Protein sequence: CASSTRTSGVADTQYF.

This clonotype has at least ten counts. V and J are TRBV6-5 and TRBJ2-7, with D perhaps matching TRBD1 or TRBD2 (5 bases each). V was shortened by 3 bases and J by 6 bases, with 12 bases between the two germline ends. Germline assignment: CDR1 MNHEY and CDR2 SVGAGI. This CDR3 has 13 residues. CDR3 region: CASSYYNGGEQYF. For the CDR3, the DNA is TGTGCCAGCAGTTATTATAATGGGGGCGAGCAGTACTTC.